This is a list of T cell receptor beta chains from one sample in a study of cytomegalovirus exposure and HLA in healthy donors. Clones were read by immunoSEQ multiplex PCR, and TCRdb kept only the in-frame ones, dropping some. The sample includes more than 90,000 clones, 65% to 75% of them seen just once. Material for sequencing was PBMCs. The receptors were gathered from a man aged 25-40 years in good health and CMV-seropositive. CDR3s include the opening cysteine and the closing phenylalanine or tryptophan.

j_gene,v_gene,CDR3aa
TRBJ1-5,TRBV5-1,CASRDREDQPQHF
TRBJ1-6,TRBV2,CASSRDRDYSPLHF
TRBJ1-2,TRBV6-1,CASSDGQVYGYTF
TRBJ2-3,TRBV6-6,CASTSGTSDTDTQYF
TRBJ1-2,TRBV5-1,CASSLGQGSGGYTF
TRBJ2-3,TRBV6-6,CASSGNRVWTDTQYF
TRBJ2-5,TRBV28,CASGQMDRETQYF
TRBJ2-5,TRBV28,CASSRQNPETQYF
TRBJ2-7,TRBV12-5,CASGLRNPQGARNEQYF
TRBJ2-7,TRBV18,CASSPGTGGLEQYF
TRBJ2-2,TRBV9,CASSARWLANTGELFF
TRBJ2-2,TRBV11-3,CASSLRNGGKNTGELFF
TRBJ1-2,TRBV30,CAWSGLTGSLYGYTF
TRBJ1-1,TRBV27,CASRPNRDRAGTEAFF
TRBJ1-4,TRBV30,CAWSTGVEYEKLFF
TRBJ2-5,TRBV15,CATSRDLSVKETQYF
TRBJ1-2,TRBV15,CATSKTGKAYGYTF
TRBJ1-5,TRBV15,CATSRGKGSNQPQHF